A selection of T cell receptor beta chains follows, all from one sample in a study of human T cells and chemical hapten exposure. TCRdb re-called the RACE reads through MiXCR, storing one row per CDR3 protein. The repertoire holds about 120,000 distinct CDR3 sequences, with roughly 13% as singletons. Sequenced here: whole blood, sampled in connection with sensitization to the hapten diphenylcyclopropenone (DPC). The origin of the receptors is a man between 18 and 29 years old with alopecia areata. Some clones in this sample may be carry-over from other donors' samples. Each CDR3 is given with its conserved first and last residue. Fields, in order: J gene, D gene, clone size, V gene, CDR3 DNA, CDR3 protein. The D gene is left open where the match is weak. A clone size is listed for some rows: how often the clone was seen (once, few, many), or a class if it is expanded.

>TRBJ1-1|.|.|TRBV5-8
TGTGCCAGCAGCTACCAAATTACAGGGAACACTGAAGCTTTCTTT
CASSYQITGNTEAFF
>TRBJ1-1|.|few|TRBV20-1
TGCAGTGCTTCAGGGCCGACCTACTACCCTAAAGCTTTCTTT
CSASGPTYYPKAFF
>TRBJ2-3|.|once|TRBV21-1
TGTGCCAGCAGCTCATTCAACACAGATACGCAGTATTTT
CASSSFNTDTQYF
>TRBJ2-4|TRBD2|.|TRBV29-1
TGCAGCGTTGTCCGGGTTTTGGGAGGGGCGGACAAAAACATTCAGTACTTC
CSVVRVLGGADKNIQYF
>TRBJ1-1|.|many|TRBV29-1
TGCAGCGCTAAACAACTGAACACTGAAGCTTTCTTT
CSAKQLNTEAFF
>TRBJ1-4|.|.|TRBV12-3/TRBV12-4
TGTGCCAGCAGTTTGGGAGGGGACAAACTGTTTTTT
CASSLGGDKLFF
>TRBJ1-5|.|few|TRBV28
TGTGCCAGCACCGCGAAGGGTCAGCCCCAGCATTTT
CASTAKGQPQHF
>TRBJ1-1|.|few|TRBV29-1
TGCAGCGTTGGGCATCCGGCGAGCTCTGAAGCTTTCTTT
CSVGHPASSEAFF
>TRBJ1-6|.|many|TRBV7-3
TGTGCCAGCAGCCCGGGGACGACTACTAATTCACCCCTCCACTTT
CASSPGTTTNSPLHF
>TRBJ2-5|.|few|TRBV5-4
TGTGCCAGCGCTCATGGGGGAATGCAAGAGACCCAGTACTTC
CASAHGGMQETQYF
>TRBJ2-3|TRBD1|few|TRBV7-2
TGTGCCAGCAGCCTAAGACAGGGCAGCACAGATACGCAGTATTTT
CASSLRQGSTDTQYF
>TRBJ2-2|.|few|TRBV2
TGTGCCAGCAGTGAGGTTGCGGGGACCACCGGGGAGCTGTTTTTT
CASSEVAGTTGELFF
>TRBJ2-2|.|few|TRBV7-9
TGTGCCAGCAGACGGGGATCCGGGGAGCTGTTTTTT
CASRRGSGELFF
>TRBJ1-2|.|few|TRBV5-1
TGCGCCAGCAGCTTGGCTATCACTAGGGGTCCAATCTATGGCTACACCTTC
CASSLAITRGPIYGYTF
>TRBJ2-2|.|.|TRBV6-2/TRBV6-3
TGTGCCAGCAGAACGGGACTGCGCGGCGGGGAGCTGTTTTTT
CASRTGLRGGELFF
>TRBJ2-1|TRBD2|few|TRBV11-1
TGTGCCAGCAGCTTATCCGACGGCGGGGGGCCTACCTACAATGAGCAGTTCTTC
CASSLSDGGGPTYNEQFF
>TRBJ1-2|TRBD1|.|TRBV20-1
TGCAGTGCTAGTGCGGGACAGGTCTCGCATGGCTACACCTTC
CSASAGQVSHGYTF
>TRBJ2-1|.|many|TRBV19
TGTGCCAGTAGTTCTTGGGACACATACAATGAGCAGTTCTTC
CASSSWDTYNEQFF